The rows below give T cell receptor beta chains drawn from one sample of a study of shared clonotypes between healthy human individuals. Sequenced by immunoSEQ multiplex PCR; TCRdb stores in-frame clones only, minus some. The table shows about 820,000 clones, with almost 95% occurring only once. The specimen sequenced was naive CD8+ T cells sorted from blood. These receptors were taken from a man aged 25 to 40 in good health. Both conserved end residues are part of each CDR3. D genes are given only for firm matches. Not every row has a clone size; where given, it reads once, few, many or a size class.

TRBJ1-1,.,.,TRBV18,TGTGCCAGCTCACGGCGGGGGCTAGACACTGAAGCTTTCTTT,CASSRRGLDTEAFF
TRBJ1-4,.,.,TRBV15,TGTGCCACCAGCAGAGATCATCGTGGTGGTGCAACTAATGAAAAACTGTTTTTT,CATSRDHRGGATNEKLFF
TRBJ1-4,.,TRBD1,TRBV18,TGTGCCAGCTCACCCGAGAGGACAGGCAATGAAAAACTGTTTTTT,CASSPERTGNEKLFF
TRBJ2-2,.,TRBD2,TRBV4-3,TGCGCCAGCAGTCAGGCGGGAGCGAACACCGGGGAGCTGTTTTTT,CASSQAGANTGELFF
TRBJ2-2,.,TRBD1,TRBV10-3,TGTGCCATCAGTGGGACAGGGACGAACACCGGGGAGCTGTTTTTT,CAISGTGTNTGELFF
TRBJ2-1,.,TRBD1,TRBV2,TGTGCCCGCGTTCTGGGGACAGACGACAATGAGCAGTTCTTC,CARVLGTDDNEQFF
TRBJ2-1,.,TRBD2,TRBV6-5,TGTGCCAGCAGTTACAGCGGGACGAATGAGCAGTTCTTC,CASSYSGTNEQFF
TRBJ2-5,.,.,TRBV7-2,TGTGCCAGCAGCTTATTACTAGCAGGCGAGACCCAGTACTTC,CASSLLLAGETQYF
TRBJ2-7,.,TRBD2,TRBV4-1,TGCGCCAGCAGCCAAGGGACTAGCGGGAGTAGCTCCTACGAGCAGTACTTC,CASSQGTSGSSSYEQYF
TRBJ2-7,.,TRBD1,TRBV19,TGTGCCAGTAGTATGGGGACAGGAGACTACGAGCAGTACTTC,CASSMGTGDYEQYF
TRBJ2-7,.,.,TRBV7-9,TGTGCCAGCAGGCGGGACATCTCCTACGAGCAGTACTTC,CASRRDISYEQYF
TRBJ2-3,.,.,TRBV5-4,TGTGCCAGCAGCTTGAGTAGGGGGTGGAGCACCGTGGGAACAGATACGCAGTATTTT,CASSLSRGWSTVGTDTQYF
TRBJ1-1,.,.,TRBV6-5,TGTGCCAGCAGCTTGACAGAGCTGAACACTGAAGCTTTCTTT,CASSLTELNTEAFF
TRBJ1-2,.,TRBD1,TRBV11-1,TGTGCCAGCAGCCCCCTCCGGGGACAGGGGCTTTGGTATGGCTACACCTTC,CASSPLRGQGLWYGYTF
TRBJ2-7,.,TRBD1,TRBV7-9,TGTGCCAGCAGTGGGGACAGCTCCTACGAGCAGTACTTC,CASSGDSSYEQYF
TRBJ2-7,.,.,TRBV10-3,TGTGCCATCAACCCGCTAGGGGGCTCCTACGAGCAGTACTTC,CAINPLGGSYEQYF
TRBJ2-1,.,TRBD2,TRBV27,TGTGCCAGCACCGGGCGGGAGGGACGGTTCTTC,CASTGREGRFF
TRBJ2-7,.,.,TRBV27,TGTGCTAGCAGTTTAATTAGCTCCTACGAGCAGTACTTC,CASSLISSYEQYF
TRBJ2-3,.,TRBD1,TRBV29-1,TGCAGCGTATTACCACAGGGGCCAGATACGCAGTATTTT,CSVLPQGPDTQYF
TRBJ2-1,.,.,TRBV7-9,TGTGCCAGCGAAATGACAGCGACCTACAATGAGCAGTTCTTC,CASEMTATYNEQFF
TRBJ1-2,.,TRBD1,TRBV2,TGTGCACTCCGGACAGGGAAGGGTGGCTACACCTTC,CALRTGKGGYTF
TRBJ2-7,.,TRBD1,TRBV29-1,TGCAGCGTTGGGTCCGGGACAGGAGACGAGCAGTACTTC,CSVGSGTGDEQYF
TRBJ2-5,.,.,TRBV11-2,TGTGCCAGCAGCTTTGACCACCTTCGTAGCGAATTCCAAGAGACCCAGTACTTC,CASSFDHLRSEFQETQYF
TRBJ2-1,few,TRBD2,TRBV29-1,TGCAGCGTTGCTTCGACTAGCGGGGGGAATGAGCAGTTCTTC,CSVASTSGGNEQFF
TRBJ2-5,few,.,TRBV7-9,TGTGCCAGCAGCTTAGCCTCCAACGACAGAACGCACCAAGAGACCCAGTACTTC,CASSLASNDRTHQETQYF
TRBJ1-1,.,.,TRBV5-1,TGCGCCAGCAGCTACGGGGTTGGGGACACTGAAGCTTTCTTT,CASSYGVGDTEAFF
TRBJ2-1,.,.,TRBV29-1,TGCAGCGTTGAAGAAAGGGACTCCCCGAATGAGCAGTTCTTC,CSVEERDSPNEQFF
TRBJ2-2,.,.,TRBV14,TGTGCCAGCAGCCAAGAACTCACAAGGCGGGCCACCGGGGAGCTGTTTTTT,CASSQELTRRATGELFF